What follows describes a single T cell receptor beta chain. The source of the sample is a study of cytomegalovirus exposure and HLA in healthy donors. PCR employed 60 Vbeta and 13 Jbeta primers. Only in-frame clones appear in the TCRdb table, and some are missing; sequencing was by immunoSEQ multiplex PCR. The sample lists about 170,000 clones; approximately 81% were seen once. V was pared by 1 base and J by 6 bases, with 12 bases between. The V gene's germline CDR1 is KGHSH and CDR2 LQKENI. This CDR3 has 14 residues. The sample comprised PBMCs. This sequence was found in a male donor in good health and CMV-seronegative. The V and J genes are TRBV18 and TRBJ1-1; D is possibly TRBD1 (5 bases). CDR3 region: CASSPLDSGAEAFF. As DNA, the CDR3 is TGTGCCAGCTCACCACTCGACAGCGGGGCTGAAGCTTTCTTT.